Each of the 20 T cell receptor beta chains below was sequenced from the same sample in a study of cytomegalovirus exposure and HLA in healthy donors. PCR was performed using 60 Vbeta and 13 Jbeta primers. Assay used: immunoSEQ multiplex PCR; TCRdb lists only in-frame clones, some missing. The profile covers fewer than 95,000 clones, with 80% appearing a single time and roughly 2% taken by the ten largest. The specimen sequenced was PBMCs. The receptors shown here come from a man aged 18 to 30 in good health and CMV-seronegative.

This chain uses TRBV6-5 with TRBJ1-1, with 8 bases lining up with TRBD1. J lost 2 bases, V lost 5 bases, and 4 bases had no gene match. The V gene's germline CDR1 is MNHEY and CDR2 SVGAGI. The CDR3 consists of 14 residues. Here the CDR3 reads CASSPGQGNTEAFF. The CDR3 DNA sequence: TGTGCCAGCAGTCCCGGACAGGGCAACACTGAAGCTTTCTTT.

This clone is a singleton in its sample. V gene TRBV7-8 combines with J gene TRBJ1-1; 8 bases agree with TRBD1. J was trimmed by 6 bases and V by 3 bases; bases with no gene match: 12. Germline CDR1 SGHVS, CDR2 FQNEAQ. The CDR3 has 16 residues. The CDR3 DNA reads TGTGCCAGCAGCTTGCTAGCAGGGGGCCCGTTTGCTGAAGCTTTCTTT. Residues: CASSLLAGGPFAEAFF.

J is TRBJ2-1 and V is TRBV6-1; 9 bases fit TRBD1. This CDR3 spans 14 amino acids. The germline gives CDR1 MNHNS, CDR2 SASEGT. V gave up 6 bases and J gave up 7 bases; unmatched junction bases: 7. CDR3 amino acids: CASRPGQGTNEQFF. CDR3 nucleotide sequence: TGTGCCAGCAGACCGGGACAGGGAACGAATGAGCAGTTCTTC.

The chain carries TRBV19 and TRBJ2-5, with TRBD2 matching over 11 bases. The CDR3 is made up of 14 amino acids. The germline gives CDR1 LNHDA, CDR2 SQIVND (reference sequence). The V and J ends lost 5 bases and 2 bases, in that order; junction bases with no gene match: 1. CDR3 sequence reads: CASSVAGGQETQYF. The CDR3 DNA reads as TGTGCCAGTAGTGTAGCGGGGGGGCAAGAGACCCAGTACTTC.

The CDR3 is CASSLGGGETQYF. In nucleotides, the CDR3 is TGCGCCAGCAGCTTGGGGGGGGGTGAGACCCAGTACTTC. The chain has TRBV5-1 and TRBJ2-5; 7 nucleotides match TRBD2. The CDR3 extends over 13 amino acids. The germline V gene encodes CDR1 SGHRS and CDR2 YFSETQ. V shed 0 bases and J 5 bases; nucleotides not matched to a gene: 1.

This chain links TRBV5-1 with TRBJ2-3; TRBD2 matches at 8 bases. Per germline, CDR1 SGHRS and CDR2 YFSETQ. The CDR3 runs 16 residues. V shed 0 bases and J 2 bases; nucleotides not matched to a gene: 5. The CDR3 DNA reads TGCGCCAGCAGCTTGGCCACTAGCGGAGACACAGATACGCAGTATTTT. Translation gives CASSLATSGDTDTQYF.

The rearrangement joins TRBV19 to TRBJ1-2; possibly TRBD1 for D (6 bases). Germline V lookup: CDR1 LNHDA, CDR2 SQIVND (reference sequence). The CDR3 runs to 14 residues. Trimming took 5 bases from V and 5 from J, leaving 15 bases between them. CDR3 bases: TGTGCCAGTAGTTTACAGGGCTTACTTTATGGCTACACCTTC. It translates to CASSLQGLLYGYTF.

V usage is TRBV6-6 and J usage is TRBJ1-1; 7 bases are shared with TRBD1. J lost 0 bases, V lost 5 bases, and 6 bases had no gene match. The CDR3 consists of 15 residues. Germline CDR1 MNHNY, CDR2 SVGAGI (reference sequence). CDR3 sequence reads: CASSPMGQLNTEAFF. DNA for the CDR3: TGTGCCAGCAGTCCGATGGGACAGCTGAACACTGAAGCTTTCTTT.

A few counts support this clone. CDR3 loop: CASSQEARTGISPLHF. The CDR3 DNA reads as TGCGCCAGCAGCCAAGAGGCCCGGACAGGGATTTCACCCCTCCACTTT. J is TRBJ1-6 and V is TRBV4-1; 8 bases agree with TRBD1. V trimming: 0 bases; J trimming: 9 bases; junction bases outside the gene matches: 7. Germline loops: CDR1 MGHRA, CDR2 YSYEKL. The CDR3 loop spans 16 amino acids.

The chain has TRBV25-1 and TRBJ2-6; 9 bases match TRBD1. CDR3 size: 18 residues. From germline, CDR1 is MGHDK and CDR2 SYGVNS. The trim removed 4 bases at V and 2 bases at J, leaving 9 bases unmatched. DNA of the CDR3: TGTGCCAGCAGTGGAGGGACAGGGCAGAGCACTGGGGCCAACGTCCTGACTTTC. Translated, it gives CASSGGTGQSTGANVLTF.

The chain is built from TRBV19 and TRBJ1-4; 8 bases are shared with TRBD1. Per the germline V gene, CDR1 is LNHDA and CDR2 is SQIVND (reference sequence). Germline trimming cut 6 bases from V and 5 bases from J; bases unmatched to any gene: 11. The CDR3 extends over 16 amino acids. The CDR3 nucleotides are TGTGCCAGTAGGACGACGACAGGGGCGGTAAATGAAAAACTGTTTTTT. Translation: CASRTTTGAVNEKLFF.

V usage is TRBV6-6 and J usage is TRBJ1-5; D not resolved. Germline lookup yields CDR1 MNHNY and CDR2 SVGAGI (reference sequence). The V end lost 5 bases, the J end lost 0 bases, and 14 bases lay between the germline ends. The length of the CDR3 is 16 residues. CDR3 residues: CASSPTAQDSNQPQHF. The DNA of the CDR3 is TGTGCCAGCAGTCCAACGGCGCAGGATAGCAATCAGCCCCAGCATTTT.

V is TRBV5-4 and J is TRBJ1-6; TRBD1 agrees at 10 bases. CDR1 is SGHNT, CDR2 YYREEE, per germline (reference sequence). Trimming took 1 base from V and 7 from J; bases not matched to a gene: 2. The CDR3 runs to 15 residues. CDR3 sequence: CASSLLGQGNSPLHF. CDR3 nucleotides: TGTGCCAGCAGCTTGCTGGGACAGGGGAATTCACCCCTCCACTTT.

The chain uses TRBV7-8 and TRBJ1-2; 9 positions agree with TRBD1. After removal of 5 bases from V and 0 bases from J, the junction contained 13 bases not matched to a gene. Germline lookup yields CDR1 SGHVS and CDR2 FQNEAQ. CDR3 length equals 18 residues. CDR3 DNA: TGTGCCAGCAGCCCAAAACCCTCACGACAGGGGGCTAACTATGGCTACACCTTC. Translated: CASSPKPSRQGANYGYTF.

CDR3 loop: CASRTDSLYGYTF. As DNA, the CDR3 is TGTGCCAGTAGAACAGACAGCCTCTATGGCTACACCTTC. This chain connects TRBV19 to TRBJ1-2, with D possibly matching TRBD1 (5 bases). Germline V gene sequence: CDR1 LNHDA, CDR2 SQIVND (reference sequence). The V and J ends lost 6 bases and 4 bases respectively, with 12 bases between them. The CDR3 consists of 13 residues.

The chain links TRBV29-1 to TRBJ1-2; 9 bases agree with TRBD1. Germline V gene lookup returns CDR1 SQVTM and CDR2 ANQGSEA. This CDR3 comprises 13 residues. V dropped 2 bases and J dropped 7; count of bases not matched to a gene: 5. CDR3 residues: CSVEPQGAGGYTF. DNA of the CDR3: TGCAGCGTTGAACCACAGGGGGCGGGTGGCTACACCTTC.

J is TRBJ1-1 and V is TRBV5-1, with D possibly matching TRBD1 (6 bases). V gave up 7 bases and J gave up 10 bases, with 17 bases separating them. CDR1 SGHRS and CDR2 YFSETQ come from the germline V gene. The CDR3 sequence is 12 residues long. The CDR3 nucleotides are TGCGCCAGCCGGGTGGACAGATCAGGAGCTTTCTTT. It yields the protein CASRVDRSGAFF.

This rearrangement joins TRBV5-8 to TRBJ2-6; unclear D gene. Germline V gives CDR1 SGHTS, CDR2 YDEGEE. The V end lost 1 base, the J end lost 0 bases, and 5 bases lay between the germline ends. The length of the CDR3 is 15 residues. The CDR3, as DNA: TGTGCCAGCAGCTTGAGAGGCTCTGGGGCCAACGTCCTGACTTTC. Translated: CASSLRGSGANVLTF.

The CDR3 region has the DNA TGTGCCAGTGGGGGGACAGCCAACACTGAAGCTTTCTTT. The encoded protein is CASGGTANTEAFF. V is TRBV19 and J is TRBJ1-1; 7 bases agree with TRBD1. Unmatched junction bases numbered 5, after V lost 8 bases and J lost 2 bases. Per germline, CDR1 LNHDA and CDR2 SQIVND (reference sequence). The CDR3 consists of 13 residues.

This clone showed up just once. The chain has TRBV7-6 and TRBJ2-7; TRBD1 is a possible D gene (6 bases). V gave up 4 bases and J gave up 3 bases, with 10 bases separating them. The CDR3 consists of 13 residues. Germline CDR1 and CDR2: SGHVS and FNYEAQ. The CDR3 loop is CASSSGQIYEQYF. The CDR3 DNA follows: TGTGCCAGCAGCTCTGGACAGATCTACGAGCAGTACTTC.